What follows is one T cell receptor (beta chain) and its context. The data were taken from a study of control samples from healthy donors and cancer patients. CDR1 is LNHDA, CDR2 SQIVND, per germline (reference sequence). Trimming took off 1 base at V and 7 bases at J, with 11 bases between the two ends. The CDR3 sequence is 14 residues long. Using immunoSEQ multiplex PCR, the repertoire was profiled, and TCRdb retains in-frame clones only, with some absent. The table lists 90,000 or so clones, roughly 91% of them singletons. This TCR came from a woman in her sixties or seventies in good health. The chain uses TRBV19 and TRBJ1-5; no firm D call. The sample taken for sequencing was blood. CDR3 in DNA: TGTGCCAGTAGTATAGCCGGGATGGGCCAGCCCCAGCATTTT. Encoded protein: CASSIAGMGQPQHF.